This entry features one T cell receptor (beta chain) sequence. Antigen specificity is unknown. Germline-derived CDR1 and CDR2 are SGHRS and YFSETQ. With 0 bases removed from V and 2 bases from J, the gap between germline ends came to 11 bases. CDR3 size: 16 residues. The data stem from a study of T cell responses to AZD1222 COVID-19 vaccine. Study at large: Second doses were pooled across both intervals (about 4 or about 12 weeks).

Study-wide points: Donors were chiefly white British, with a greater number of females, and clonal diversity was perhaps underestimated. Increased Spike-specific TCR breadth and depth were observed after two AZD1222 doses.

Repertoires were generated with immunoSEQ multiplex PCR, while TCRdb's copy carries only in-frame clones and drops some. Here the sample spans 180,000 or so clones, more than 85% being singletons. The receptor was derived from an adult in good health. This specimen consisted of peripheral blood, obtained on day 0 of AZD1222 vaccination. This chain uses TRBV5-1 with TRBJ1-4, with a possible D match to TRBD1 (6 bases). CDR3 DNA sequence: TGCGCCAGCAGCTTGGGCCTAGGGGGGACTAATGAAAAACTGTTTTTT. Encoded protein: CASSLGLGGTNEKLFF.